The rows below give T cell receptor beta chains drawn from one sample of a study of T cell repertoires in cytomegalovirus infection. TCRdb re-derived calls from the reads in MiXCR, one entry per CDR3 protein. Among about 770,000 distinct CDR3 sequences listed, almost 30% were seen once. The antigens these receptors bind are not known. Sequences were derived from cultured CD8+ T cells from PBMCs, sampled from culture after CMV antigen stimulation. The receptors here all came from a human donor in good health (CMV status not recorded). Some clones in this sample may be carry-over from other donors' samples. The conserved cysteine and the conserved F or W are not part of the CDR3 here. D genes are given only for firm matches.

v_gene	d_gene	CDR3aa
TRBV25-1	TRBD1	ASSEYVQGIITGELF
TRBV6-2/TRBV6-3	TRBD1	ASSYSKRTGADEKLF
TRBV27	NA	ASRTTLPYNSPLH
TRBV27	TRBD1	ASSPRDRATFPLH
TRBV2	NA	ASSETATDTQY
TRBV6-8	TRBD1	ASTSRTGYEQY
TRBV27	TRBD1	ASNPQGARYNEQF
TRBV27	TRBD1	ASSFLTGANWDTQY
TRBV6-5	TRBD1	ASSYQGAGEKLF
TRBV7-6	TRBD1	ASSRRDRGNGNTIY
TRBV4-1	TRBD1	ASSQVQGANEQF
TRBV7-9	NA	ASSLATGIRGELF
TRBV4-1	NA	ASSQDLGRWGITDTQY
TRBV7-2	NA	ASSLGSSRQPQH
TRBV7-2	NA	ASSFQYTQY
TRBV6-1	TRBD1	ASRAGTGVVYEQF
TRBV9	NA	ASSPSGPEQF
TRBV7-9	NA	ASSLGDPRSPSAGELF
TRBV7-2	TRBD1	ASSLSGTADYEQY
TRBV7-9	NA	ASSLVVSLFDTQY
TRBV7-6	NA	ASSLARIEYNSPLH
TRBV6-2/TRBV6-3	TRBD1	ASRGTGGQRNYGYT
TRBV6-6	NA	ASSYSVTPGVTDTQY
TRBV7-9	NA	ASSPRTRNEKLF
TRBV2	NA	ARDRNSSYNSPLH
TRBV6-1	TRBD2	ASSDSGGTDTQY
TRBV5-4	NA	ASSSERRGYGYT
TRBV12-3/TRBV12-4	NA	ASSFSRLAETDTQY
TRBV19	NA	ASSIDWNTGELF
TRBV7-8	NA	ASSFGAGPPMMNTEAF
TRBV6-2/TRBV6-3	TRBD1	ASSYSTGDRGWTEAF
TRBV7-9	TRBD1	ASSLGDSNNYGYT
TRBV19	NA	ASTLLKGNQPQH
TRBV3-1	NA	ASSQSPGVGTEAF
TRBV6-5	NA	ASSPGSDRGFYEQF
TRBV7-9	NA	ASSPTGGAF
TRBV27	TRBD1	ASSPRTGLTVYGYT
TRBV4-2	TRBD1	ASSQDTGQGFVYGYT
TRBV6-2/TRBV6-3	NA	ASSMGFVLA
TRBV28	TRBD1	ASSPGDSTFYGYT
TRBV7-9	TRBD2	ASSLIGRDPGSTSGLQY
TRBV5-1	NA	ASSLEHKPNYGYT
TRBV7-2	NA	ASSLGRQRTEAF
TRBV5-4	TRBD2	ASSLVPSGGESTDTQY
TRBV12-5	TRBD1	ASGFERDRAMNTEAF
TRBV7-9	NA	ASPGNPSGTGELF